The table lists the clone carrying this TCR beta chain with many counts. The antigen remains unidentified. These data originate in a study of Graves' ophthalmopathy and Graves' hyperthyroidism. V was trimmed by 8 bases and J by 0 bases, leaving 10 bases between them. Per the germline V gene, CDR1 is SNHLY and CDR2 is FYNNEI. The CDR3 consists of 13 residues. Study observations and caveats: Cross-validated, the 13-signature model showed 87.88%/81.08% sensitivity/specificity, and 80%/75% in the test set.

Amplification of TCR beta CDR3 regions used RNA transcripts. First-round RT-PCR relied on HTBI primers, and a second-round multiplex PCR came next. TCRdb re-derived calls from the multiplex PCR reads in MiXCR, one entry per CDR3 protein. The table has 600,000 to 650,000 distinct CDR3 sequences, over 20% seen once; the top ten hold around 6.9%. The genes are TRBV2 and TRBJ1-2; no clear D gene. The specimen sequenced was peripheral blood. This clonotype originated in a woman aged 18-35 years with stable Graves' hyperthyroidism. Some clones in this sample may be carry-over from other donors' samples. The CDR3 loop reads CASLGRANYGYTF. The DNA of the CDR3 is TGTGCCAGCTTGGGTCGGGCTAACTATGGCTACACCTTC.